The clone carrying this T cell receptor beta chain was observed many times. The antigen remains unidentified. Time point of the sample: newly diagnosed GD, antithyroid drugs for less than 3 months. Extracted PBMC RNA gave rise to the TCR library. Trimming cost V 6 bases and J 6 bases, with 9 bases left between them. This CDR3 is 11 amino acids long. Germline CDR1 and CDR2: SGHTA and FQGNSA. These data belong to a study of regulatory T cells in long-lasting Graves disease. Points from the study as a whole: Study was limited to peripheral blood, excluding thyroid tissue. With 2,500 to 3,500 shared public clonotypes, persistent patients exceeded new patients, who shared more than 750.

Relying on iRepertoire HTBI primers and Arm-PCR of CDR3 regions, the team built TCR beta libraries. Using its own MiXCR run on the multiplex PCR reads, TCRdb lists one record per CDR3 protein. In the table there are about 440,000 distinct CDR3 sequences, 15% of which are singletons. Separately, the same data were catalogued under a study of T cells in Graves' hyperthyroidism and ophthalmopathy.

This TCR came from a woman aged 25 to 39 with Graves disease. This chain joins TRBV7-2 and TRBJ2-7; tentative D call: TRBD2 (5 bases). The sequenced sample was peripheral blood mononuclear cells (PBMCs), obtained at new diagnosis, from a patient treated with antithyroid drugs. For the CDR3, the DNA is TGTGCCAGCAGTGGGAGCCGCGAGCAGTACTTC. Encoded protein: CASSGSREQYF.